The 29 T cell receptor beta chains below come from one sample, sequenced in a study of regulatory T cells in long-lasting Graves disease. Researchers made TCR beta libraries by using iRepertoire HTBI primers and running Arm-PCR on CDR3 regions. Each CDR3 protein gets one entry after TCRdb re-called the multiplex PCR reads with MiXCR. The sample records over 650,000 distinct CDR3 sequences, approximately 29% being singletons. Time point denoted: persistent/refractory GD, antithyroid drugs over 5 years with positive TRAb. PBMC RNA served as the TCR library source. This material consisted of peripheral blood mononuclear cells (PBMCs), taken when the disease was refractory, from a patient treated with antithyroid drugs. The receptors come from a female donor with Graves disease.

This clonotype was counted ten times or more. The chain carries TRBV12-3 or TRBV12-4 and TRBJ1-5, with 8 nucleotides matching TRBD1. After removal of 10 bases from V and 3 bases from J, the junction contained 8 bases not matched to a gene. CDR3 size: 14 residues. The CDR3 DNA reads TGTGCCACGCGCGACAGGGGTCCCAATCAGCCCCAGCATTTT. Its protein product is CATRDRGPNQPQHF.

The rearrangement uses TRBV28 and TRBJ1-1; TRBD1 matches at 7 bases. Trimming removed 2 bases from V and 9 bases from J; junction bases left unmatched: 3. CDR3 length: 12 residues. The V gene's germline CDR1 is MDHEN and CDR2 SYDVKM. The chain's CDR3 is CASSLPGQKAFF. For the CDR3, the DNA is TGTGCCAGCAGTTTACCGGGACAGAAAGCTTTCTTT.

This clonotype was seen more than once but under ten times. This chain links TRBV6-2 or TRBV6-3 with TRBJ1-5; 9 bases are a match to TRBD1. This CDR3 has 13 amino acids. The ends lost 5 bases at V and 7 bases at J; junction bases unmatched: 3. From germline, CDR1 is MNHEY and CDR2 SVGEGT. CDR3 coding DNA: TGTGCCAGCAGTACAGGGGGCCGGCAGCCCCAGCATTTT. Translation gives CASSTGGRQPQHF.

This clonotype was observed a handful of times. This chain uses TRBV20-1 with TRBJ1-2; 9 nucleotides line up with TRBD1. The CDR3 extends over 16 amino acids. In germline, CDR1 is DFQATT, CDR2 SNEGSKA (reference sequence). V was clipped by 4 bases and J by 5 bases; unmatched bases: 14. The CDR3 DNA is TGCAGTGCTATGAGTGGACAGGGGAGCGGCCTTTATGGCTACACCTTC. Translated, it gives CSAMSGQGSGLYGYTF.

This clonotype was detected a few times. The V call is TRBV5-1, the J call TRBJ2-7, with D maybe TRBD1 (6 bases). V was shortened by 4 bases and J by 2 bases, with 19 bases between the two germline ends. The CDR3 is 16 amino acids. The germline V gene encodes CDR1 SGHRS and CDR2 YFSETQ. The CDR3 spells CASSTGGGFAAYEQYF. The CDR3 coding sequence is TGCGCCAGCAGCACTGGGGGCGGCTTCGCTGCCTACGAGCAGTACTTC.

The rearrangement uses TRBV6-1 and TRBJ1-1; D call uncertain. This CDR3 is built from 14 residues. V was trimmed by 4 bases and J by 0 bases, leaving 9 bases between them. Germline CDR1 and CDR2: MNHNS and SASEGT. The CDR3 nucleotides read TGTGCCAGCAGTGGAAGGAGCTTGAACACTGAAGCTTTCTTT. Amino acid sequence: CASSGRSLNTEAFF.

This chain connects TRBV20-1 to TRBJ1-1; D gene ambiguous. The V end was cut by 7 bases, the J end by 4 bases, with 16 bases between. Germline V CDR1 and CDR2: DFQATT, SNEGSKA (reference sequence). This CDR3 contains 13 residues. The CDR3 DNA reads as TGCAGTGGTGTAGGCGGCCGGAGCACTGAAGCTTTCTTT. As protein: CSGVGGRSTEAFF.

The chain combines TRBV25-1 with TRBJ2-7, with D possibly being TRBD1 or TRBD2 (5 bases each). V was cut by 2 bases and J by 2 bases, with 13 bases left in between. Germline CDR1 reads MGHDK; CDR2 reads SYGVNS. The CDR3 totals 15 residues. The CDR3 DNA is TGTGCCAGCAGTGAAGTTGGGGGACCAACCTACGAGCAGTACTTC. This encodes CASSEVGGPTYEQYF.

This clonotype was counted once. A single base separates this from a much larger clone, so it may be a read error. The V and J genes are TRBV12-3 or TRBV12-4 and TRBJ2-5; TRBD2 matches at 8 bases. The V and J ends lost 7 bases and 4 bases, in that order; junction bases with no gene match: 11. The CDR3 consists of 15 residues. Written as DNA, the CDR3 is TGTGCCAGCAAGCCCCCGGGGGGGATCGCAGAGACCCAGTACTTC. As protein: CASKPPGGIAETQYF.

This clonotype was recorded a few times. The chain employs TRBV20-1 and TRBJ1-1; tentatively, D is TRBD1 (5 bases). The CDR3 length is 13 residues. V was shortened by 5 bases and J by 6 bases, with 16 bases between the two germline ends. In germline, CDR1 is DFQATT, CDR2 SNEGSKA (reference sequence). The CDR3 protein is CSAYPGRGAEAFF. The CDR3 nucleotides read TGCAGTGCTTACCCAGGGCGGGGAGCTGAAGCTTTCTTT.

This clonotype was seen more than once but under ten times. The V gene is TRBV20-1, the J gene TRBJ1-5; 8 bases are a match to TRBD1. The CDR3 consists of 14 residues. Unmatched junction bases numbered 10, after V lost 6 bases and J lost 6 bases. Germline V lookup: CDR1 DFQATT, CDR2 SNEGSKA (reference sequence). CDR3: CSARQGASAQPQHF. CDR3 nucleotides: TGCAGTGCGAGGCAGGGGGCCTCAGCTCAGCCCCAGCATTTT.

The chain couples TRBV4-1 to TRBJ1-2; D is perhaps TRBD1 (5 bases). The V gene lost 1 base and the J gene lost 8 bases, with 14 bases spanning the gap. Germline CDR1 reads MGHRA; CDR2 reads YSYEKL. The CDR3 is 14 residues long. Here the CDR3 reads CASSQVGQGSGYTF. The CDR3 nucleotides read TGCGCCAGCAGCCAAGTTGGGCAGGGAAGCGGCTACACCTTC.

This rearrangement joins TRBV30 to TRBJ2-1; no clear D gene. CDR3 size: 13 residues. Trimming took off 2 bases at V and 7 bases at J, with 12 bases between the two ends. Per the germline V gene, CDR1 is GTSNPN and CDR2 is SVGIG (reference sequence). This CDR3 is CAWSFEFVNEQFF. The CDR3 DNA reads TGTGCCTGGAGTTTTGAATTTGTTAATGAGCAGTTCTTC.

This clonotype was observed at least ten times. This sequence joins TRBV28 and TRBJ1-4, with D perhaps matching TRBD1 (6 bases). V was trimmed by 3 bases and J by 6 bases, leaving 14 bases between them. Germline CDR1 and CDR2: MDHEN and SYDVKM. This CDR3 has 15 residues. The DNA of the CDR3 is TGTGCCAGCAGTTTGAGAGGGGGGAGCGATGAAAAACTGTTTTTT. It codes for CASSLRGGSDEKLFF.

The chain employs TRBV20-1 and TRBJ1-4; D possibly corresponds to TRBD1 (5 bases). This CDR3 spans 17 amino acids. Looked up from germline, CDR1 is DFQATT and CDR2 is SNEGSKA (reference sequence). With 5 bases removed from V and 7 bases from J, the gap between germline ends came to 26 bases. The DNA for the CDR3 is TGCAGTGCTCGCCAACCTTTGAGGTTCGGGGGTTTTGAAAAACTGTTTTTT. Translated, it gives CSARQPLRFGGFEKLFF.

This clonotype was seen a few times. This CDR3 reads CASRSQGARARAFF. The CDR3 DNA follows: TGTGCCAGCAGGAGCCAGGGCGCCCGGGCGCGGGCTTTCTTT. J is TRBJ1-1 and V is TRBV6-1; tentatively, D is TRBD1 (5 bases). CDR1 and CDR2 (germline): MNHNS, SASEGT. CDR3 length equals 14 residues. Trimming removed 6 bases at V and 11 bases at J, with 22 bases between.

Many counts were recorded for this clonotype. This chain uses TRBV28 with TRBJ1-6, with 10 bases that match TRBD1. V lost 6 bases and J lost 5; bases outside the gene matches: 4. This CDR3 is 15 amino acids long. Germline loops: CDR1 MDHEN, CDR2 SYDVKM. The CDR3 region has the DNA TGTGCCAGCAGGACAGGGGGCAGGGATAATTCACCCCTCCACTTT. It encodes CASRTGGRDNSPLHF.

This clonotype was counted a single time. J is TRBJ1-5 and V is TRBV20-1; no reliable D call. The V end lost 3 bases, the J end lost 7 bases, and 13 bases lay between the germline ends. The CDR3 is 13 residues long. CDR1 DFQATT and CDR2 SNEGSKA come from the germline V gene (reference sequence). The chain's CDR3 is CSARFKLTQPQHF. The CDR3 DNA is TGCAGTGCTAGGTTCAAGTTAACGCAGCCCCAGCATTTT.

CDR3 sequence: CATRSVDNHSGNTIYF. The CDR3 nucleotides read TGTGCCACCAGGTCGGTAGACAACCACTCTGGAAACACCATATATTTT. This chain joins TRBV24-1 and TRBJ1-3; D is unresolved. The CDR3 is 16 amino acids. The germline gives CDR1 KGHDR, CDR2 SFDVKD. With 7 bases removed from V and 0 bases from J, the gap between germline ends came to 15 bases.

The chain employs TRBV3-1 and TRBJ1-5; a weak D match, TRBD1 (6 bases). Germline lookup yields CDR1 LGHDT and CDR2 YNNKEL (reference sequence). The CDR3 is made up of 15 amino acids. Trimming removed 1 base at V and 7 bases at J, with 14 bases between. CDR3 residues: CASSQGRGSGQPQHF. The DNA for the CDR3 is TGTGCCAGCAGCCAAGGAAGGGGGAGCGGGCAGCCCCAGCATTTT.

The table lists this clonotype with a few counts. CDR3 nucleotide sequence: TGTGCCAGCAGCCAAACCCCTACTAGCGCTTCCTACGAGCAGTACTTC. Its translation: CASSQTPTSASYEQYF. The genes are TRBV7-3 and TRBJ2-7; 7 positions match TRBD2. J lost 1 base, V lost 5 bases, and 11 bases had no gene match. Germline CDR1 is SGHTA and CDR2 is FQGTGA. This CDR3 has 16 amino acids.

The rearrangement uses TRBV27 and TRBJ2-5; unclear D gene. The V end lost 6 bases, the J end lost 0 bases, and 8 bases lay between the germline ends. This CDR3 spans 13 amino acids. Germline assignment: CDR1 MNHEY and CDR2 SMNVEV (reference sequence). The CDR3 nucleotides read TGTGCCAGCAGGTTACAGTACCAAGAGACCCAGTACTTC. Protein: CASRLQYQETQYF.

In its sample, this clonotype was seen a few times. The rearrangement joins TRBV3-1 to TRBJ1-2, with D tentatively TRBD1 (5 bases). With 2 bases removed from V and 4 bases from J, the gap between germline ends came to 8 bases. In germline, CDR1 is LGHDT, CDR2 YNNKEL (reference sequence). The length of the CDR3 is 13 residues. The CDR3 spells CASSQTGAYGYTF. The CDR3 coding sequence is TGTGCCAGCAGCCAAACAGGAGCCTATGGCTACACCTTC.

V is TRBV5-1 and J is TRBJ2-5, with D unresolved. Per the germline V gene, CDR1 is SGHRS and CDR2 is YFSETQ. This CDR3 contains 11 residues. Trimming removed 4 bases at V and 4 bases at J, with 5 bases between. The DNA for the CDR3 is TGCGCCAGCAGCGAGGCAGAGACCCAGTACTTC. It is translated as CASSEAETQYF.

This clonotype occurred a few times. The chain has TRBV20-1 and TRBJ1-2, with D hard to call. The CDR3 runs 14 residues. Germline loops: CDR1 DFQATT, CDR2 SNEGSKA (reference sequence). Trimming left V 3 bases short and J 2 bases short, with 13 bases between. CDR3 amino acids: CSASAPWINYGYTF. In nucleotides, the CDR3 is TGCAGTGCTAGTGCTCCGTGGATCAACTATGGCTACACCTTC.

This clonotype was counted once. The genes are TRBV9 and TRBJ2-6, with 7 bases fitting TRBD2. The CDR3 runs 16 residues. After removal of 3 bases from V and 0 bases from J, the junction contained 3 bases not matched to a gene. Germline V gives CDR1 SGDLS, CDR2 YYNGEE. CDR3 bases: TGTGCCAGCAGCGGGGGGGGAAGCTCTGGGGCCAACGTCCTGACTTTC. Its translation: CASSGGGSSGANVLTF.

V gene TRBV12-3 or TRBV12-4 combines with J gene TRBJ1-1; D is unresolved. This CDR3 region has 11 residues. Trimming pared 3 bases from V and 7 bases from J, leaving 6 bases between. CDR3 DNA: TGTGCCAGCAGTTTGAAGAATGAAGCTTTCTTT. This codes for CASSLKNEAFF.

This chain joins TRBV12-3 or TRBV12-4 and TRBJ1-5; 10 bases fit TRBD1. Trimming removed 2 bases from V and 4 bases from J; junction bases left unmatched: 5. This CDR3 region has 16 residues. The CDR3 loop reads CASSLQRDRGNQPQHF. The CDR3 coding sequence is TGTGCCAGCAGTTTACAGCGGGACAGGGGTAATCAGCCCCAGCATTTT.

This clonotype was seen only a few times. This chain links TRBV2 with TRBJ2-5, with 11 bases lining up with TRBD2. The CDR3 consists of 14 residues. CDR1 and CDR2 (germline): SNHLY, FYNNEI. Germline trimming cut 8 bases from V and 4 bases from J; bases unmatched to any gene: 6. The CDR3 reads CASFLLAGGETQYF. The DNA of the CDR3 is TGTGCCAGCTTCCTTCTAGCGGGAGGAGAGACCCAGTACTTC.